Listed here is a single TCR beta chain. The antigen remains unidentified. It was with 60 Vbeta and 13 Jbeta primers that the PCR ran. The table came from immunoSEQ multiplex PCR; TCRdb's copy has only in-frame clones and leaves some out. The sample includes around 86,000 clones, around 80% of them seen just once. This sample stems from a study of cytomegalovirus exposure and HLA in healthy donors. Study-wide results and caveats: At a 0.05 false discovery rate, a later analysis found 15,000 to 20,000 TCR beta sequences to be associated with HLA alleles. The presence/absence work took it that sequencing depth was about the same across donors.

The CDR3 extends over 14 amino acids. V shed 4 bases and J 4 bases; nucleotides not matched to a gene: 7. The V gene's germline CDR1 is MGHRA and CDR2 YSYEKL. When sampled, the donors appeared nominally healthy, though they likely had unrecorded immune exposures. This chain joins TRBV4-1 and TRBJ2-7; 7 bases map to TRBD2. The sequenced material came from PBMCs. This clonotype was obtained from a man between 50 and 59 years old in good health and CMV-seropositive. CDR3 in DNA: TGCGCCAGCAGCCCAGTTATGCGGGGGTACGAGCAGTACTTC. Translated: CASSPVMRGYEQYF.